The rows below give T cell receptor beta chains drawn from one sample of a study of shared clonotypes between healthy human individuals. Clones were sequenced by immunoSEQ multiplex PCR, and TCRdb holds only the in-frame ones, with some missing. The sample shows about 2.3 million clones, about 92% of them seen only once. Sequenced sample: naive CD4+ T cells from PBMCs. The receptors were gathered from a man aged 18 to 35 in good health. Some clones in this sample may be carry-over from other donors' samples. Each CDR3 is given with its conserved first and last residue. A D gene is named only where the DNA matches it firmly. Only some rows state a clone size, as once, few, many or a class for expanded clones.

.,TRBJ2-4,TRBV5-8,.,TGTGCCAGCAGCTCCCCACCAGGTCCCAAAAACATTCAGTACTTC,CASSSPPGPKNIQYF
once,TRBJ2-5,TRBV7-9,.,TGTGCCAGCAGCACTTACTCAGGGGAGTACCAAGAGACCCAGTACTTC,CASSTYSGEYQETQYF
few,TRBJ1-5,TRBV10-3,.,TGTGCCATCAATCGTGTAGCGGGCAATCAGCCCCAGCATTTT,CAINRVAGNQPQHF
.,TRBJ1-2,TRBV5-1,.,TGCGCCAGCAGCTTTGTGGTAGGGGGTAGAGCTAACTATGGCTACACCTTC,CASSFVVGGRANYGYTF
.,TRBJ1-3,TRBV2,.,TGTGCCAGCTTACCGGACGTGGACACCATATATTTT,CASLPDVDTIYF
.,TRBJ2-2,TRBV6-1,.,TGTGCCAGCAGTCGGAACGGGGGCACCGGGGAGCTGTTTTTT,CASSRNGGTGELFF
.,TRBJ2-7,TRBV5-4,TRBD1,TGTGCCAGCAGCCCCGGGACAGGGAAAACCTACGAGCAGTACTTC,CASSPGTGKTYEQYF
once,TRBJ2-7,TRBV15,.,TGTGCCACCACGACAGCACCCTACTACGAGCAGTACTTC,CATTTAPYYEQYF
.,TRBJ2-7,TRBV25-1,.,TGTGCCAGCAGTGATCGTCTACACGAGCAGTACTTC,CASSDRLHEQYF
.,TRBJ2-5,TRBV18,.,TGTGCCAGCTCTCCCGGGACCGACGCCTTGACCCAGTACTTC,CASSPGTDALTQYF
once,TRBJ2-1,TRBV9,.,TGTGCCAGCAGCGCGACGAGTTCGTACAATGAGCAGTTCTTC,CASSATSSYNEQFF
.,TRBJ2-1,TRBV5-1,.,TGCGCCAGCAGCTTGGGCCCCCGGGGAGGAGGGGCCTACAATGAGCAGTTCTTC,CASSLGPRGGGAYNEQFF
.,TRBJ1-2,TRBV15,.,TGTGCCACCAGCACGGCGAGCGGGACTCTATTCTATGGCTACACCTTC,CATSTASGTLFYGYTF
.,TRBJ2-1,TRBV18,TRBD2,TGTGCCAGCTCACCGGCTAGCGGGGCCTACAATGAGCAGTTCTTC,CASSPASGAYNEQFF
.,TRBJ1-5,TRBV10-3,TRBD1,TGTGCCATCAGGCGGGGACAGGGGGCGAATCAGCCCCAGCATTTT,CAIRRGQGANQPQHF
.,TRBJ2-3,TRBV7-3,TRBD2,TGTGCCAGCAGCTATCCGACCCCGACCGGGACTAGCGGGAGATTAGATACGCAGTATTTT,CASSYPTPTGTSGRLDTQYF
.,TRBJ2-1,TRBV7-6,TRBD2,TGTGCCAGCAGCTCCGGGACTAGCGGGATGGGTGAGCAGTTCTTC,CASSSGTSGMGEQFF
.,TRBJ1-2,TRBV5-6,TRBD1,TGTGCCAGCAGCTGGGACAGGGGTTTTGGCTACACCTTC,CASSWDRGFGYTF
.,TRBJ2-6,TRBV5-1,TRBD1,TGCGCCAGCAGCCGGACAGGGCCAGGGGCCAACGTCCTGACTTTC,CASSRTGPGANVLTF
.,TRBJ2-1,TRBV5-1,.,TGCGCCAGCAGACCGGGTAGCGGCTACAATGAGCAGTTCTTC,CASRPGSGYNEQFF
.,TRBJ2-7,TRBV6-5,.,TGTGCCAGCAGTTACAGAACGGCGGCTACCTACGAGCAGTACTTC,CASSYRTAATYEQYF
.,TRBJ2-5,TRBV28,.,TGTGCCAGCAGTCGGCTCGGACAGCAAGAGACCCAGTACTTC,CASSRLGQQETQYF
.,TRBJ2-7,TRBV28,TRBD2,TGTGCCAGCAGTTTACTAGCGGGGGAATTCCAGTACTTC,CASSLLAGEFQYF
.,TRBJ1-2,TRBV7-9,.,TGTGCCAGCAGCTCCGGAGGGGGATCTGGCTACACCTTC,CASSSGGGSGYTF